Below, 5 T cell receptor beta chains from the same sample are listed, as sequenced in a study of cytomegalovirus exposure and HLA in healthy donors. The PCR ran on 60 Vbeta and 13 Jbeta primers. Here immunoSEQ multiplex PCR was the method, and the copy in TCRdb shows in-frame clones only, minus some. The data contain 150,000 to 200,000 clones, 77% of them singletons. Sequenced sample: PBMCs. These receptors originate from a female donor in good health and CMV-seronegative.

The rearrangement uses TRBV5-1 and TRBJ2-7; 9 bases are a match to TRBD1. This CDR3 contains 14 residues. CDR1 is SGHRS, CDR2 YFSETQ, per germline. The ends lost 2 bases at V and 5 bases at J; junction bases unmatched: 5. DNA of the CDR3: TGCGCCAGCAGCTTACGGACAGGGGTGGACGAGCAGTACTTC. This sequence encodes CASSLRTGVDEQYF.

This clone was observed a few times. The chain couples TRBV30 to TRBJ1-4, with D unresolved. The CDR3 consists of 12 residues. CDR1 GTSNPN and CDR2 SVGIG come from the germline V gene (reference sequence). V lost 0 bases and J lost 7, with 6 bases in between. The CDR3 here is CAWSVQTEKLFF. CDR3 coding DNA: TGTGCCTGGAGTGTACAAACTGAAAAACTGTTTTTT.

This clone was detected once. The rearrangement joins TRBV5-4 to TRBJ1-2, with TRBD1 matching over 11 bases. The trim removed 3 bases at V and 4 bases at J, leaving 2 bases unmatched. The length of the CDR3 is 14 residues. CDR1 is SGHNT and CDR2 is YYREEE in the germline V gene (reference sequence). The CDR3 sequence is CASSWTGGGYGYTF. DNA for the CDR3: TGTGCCAGCAGCTGGACAGGGGGCGGCTATGGCTACACCTTC.

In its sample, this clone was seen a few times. The CDR3 DNA reads as TGTGCCAGCAGCTTAGCCGGTTCCACCTACACCTTC. Protein sequence: CASSLAGSTYTF. V gene TRBV7-9 combines with J gene TRBJ1-2; D gene ambiguous. Germline CDR1 SEHNR, CDR2 FQNEAQ (reference sequence). The V end lost 0 bases, the J end lost 10 bases, and 9 bases lay between the germline ends. The CDR3 is made up of 12 amino acids. Combining the CDR3 with reference TRBV7-9 and TRBJ1-2 gives the whole variable domain DTGVSQNPRHKITKRGQNVTFRCDPISEHNRLYWYRQTLGQGPEFLTYFQNEAQLEKSRLLSDRFSAERPKGSFSTLEIQRTEQGDSAMYLCASSLAGSTYTFGSGTRLTVV.

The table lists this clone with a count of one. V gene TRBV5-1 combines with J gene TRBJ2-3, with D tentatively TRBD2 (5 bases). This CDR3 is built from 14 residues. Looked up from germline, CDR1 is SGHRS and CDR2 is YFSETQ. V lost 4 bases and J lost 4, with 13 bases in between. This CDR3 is CASSPGSLADTQYF. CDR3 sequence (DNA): TGCGCCAGCAGCCCGGGGTCCTTGGCAGATACGCAGTATTTT.